A selection of T cell receptor beta chains follows, all from one sample in a study of read filtering for tumor transcriptome and immune sequencing. TCRdb reanalysed the reads using MiXCR and keeps one entry per CDR3 protein. The sample lists fewer than 100,000 distinct CDR3 sequences; 10% to 15% were seen once. Sequencing was performed on a population of CD138-negative cells sorted from bone marrow. Source of these receptors: a donor over 35 with multiple myeloma. Both conserved end residues are part of each CDR3. The order of the fields is CDR3 DNA, CDR3 protein, J gene, V gene, D gene, clone size. A D gene is named only where the DNA matches it firmly. Clone sizes are given selectively: once, few, many, or a class where the clone is expanded.

TGTGCCAGCAGTGAGTTAGCGGGAATTGGTGAGCAGTTCTTC	CASSELAGIGEQFF	TRBJ2-1	TRBV6-4	TRBD2	many
TGCAGCGGGTTACTAGCGGGAGCAGATACGCAGTATTTT	CSGLLAGADTQYF	TRBJ2-3	TRBV29-1	TRBD2	many
TGTGCCAGCAGCTTGCCGGGACTCTTAAATGAGCAGTTCTTC	CASSLPGLLNEQFF	TRBJ2-1	TRBV11-3	-	many
TGTGCTAGCAGCTTAGCCCCTAGCGGCTCCTACAATGAGCAGTTCTTC	CASSLAPSGSYNEQFF	TRBJ2-1	TRBV7-7	TRBD2	few
TGTGCCATCAGTGAGCCGGGCAGGGGGCGAGAGACCCAGTACTTC	CAISEPGRGRETQYF	TRBJ2-5	TRBV10-3	TRBD1	-
TGTGCCAGCAGCTTCCCGACAGGCGGGCGGACTGAAGCTTTCTTT	CASSFPTGGRTEAFF	TRBJ1-1	TRBV5-6	-	many
TGTGCCAGCAGCCAAGGGGGGACGACAGGGGCGGGCTATGGCTACACCTTC	CASSQGGTTGAGYGYTF	TRBJ1-2	TRBV4-2	TRBD1	many
TGCAGTGCGGAGGGGGCACGGGTCGATGAGCAGTTCTTC	CSAEGARVDEQFF	TRBJ2-1	TRBV20-1	-	many
TGTGCCAGCAGTTTAGCCCGGGGATCCGAGCAGTTCTTC	CASSLARGSEQFF	TRBJ2-1	TRBV28	-	few
TGTGCCAGCACCCGACAGGGGGGCACAGATACGCAGTATTTT	CASTRQGGTDTQYF	TRBJ2-3	TRBV5-4	TRBD1	few
TGTGCCAGTAGTACCTCCGGGAGGGAGGGGAATGGTGAAGCTTTCTTT	CASSTSGREGNGEAFF	TRBJ1-1	TRBV19	-	many
TGCAGTGCTAGGGACGGGCGTCAGCCCCAGCATTTT	CSARDGRQPQHF	TRBJ1-5	TRBV20-1	-	many
TGTGCCAGCAGCGTAGGAGGGACTGGAGATCAGCCCCAGCATTTT	CASSVGGTGDQPQHF	TRBJ1-5	TRBV9	-	many
TGTGCCAGCAGCCCCCCGACAGATGGGAATGAGCAGTTCTTC	CASSPPTDGNEQFF	TRBJ2-1	TRBV7-9	-	many
TGTGCCAGCAGCTTGGACAGGGGATATGAGCAGTTCTTC	CASSLDRGYEQFF	TRBJ2-1	TRBV5-4	TRBD1	many
TGTGCCAGCAGGCCCCTGGCGGGCGACACCGGGGAGCTGTTTTTT	CASRPLAGDTGELFF	TRBJ2-2	TRBV6-2/TRBV6-3	-	many
TGCAGTGCGTTATACCGGGCCAACACTGAAGCTTTCTTT	CSALYRANTEAFF	TRBJ1-1	TRBV20-1	-	few
TGTGCCAGCAGTGAAGTCCTAGCGGGAGGTGCGAACACCGGGGAGCTGTTTTTT	CASSEVLAGGANTGELFF	TRBJ2-2	TRBV2	TRBD2	many
TGTGCCAGCAGCCAAGAGTGGTCAACCTACAATGAGCAGTTCTTC	CASSQEWSTYNEQFF	TRBJ2-1	TRBV14	-	many
TGCAGTGCGGAGATGGGACAGAGTCCAAACACCGGGGAGCTGTTTTTT	CSAEMGQSPNTGELFF	TRBJ2-2	TRBV20-1	TRBD1	many
TGCAGTGCTAGAGATAGCGAGCGGGAGGCATTCTCCTACAATGGGCAGTTCTTC	CSARDSEREAFSYNGQFF	TRBJ2-1	TRBV20-1	TRBD2	few
TGCAGTGCTAGGACTCCCGGCAAGGAGCAGTACTTC	CSARTPGKEQYF	TRBJ2-7	TRBV20-1	-	many
TGCAGTGCTAGACAGGGGAACAACGAGCAGTACTTC	CSARQGNNEQYF	TRBJ2-7	TRBV20-1	-	-
TGTGCCAGCAGACTAAGGCAGGGTTCAGATACGCAGTATTTT	CASRLRQGSDTQYF	TRBJ2-3	TRBV7-2	-	many
TGTGCCAGCAGCTTAACTAGCGGGAGTTTCGCGGATACGCAGTATTTT	CASSLTSGSFADTQYF	TRBJ2-3	TRBV13	TRBD2	few
TGTGCCACCACGGGACACTTTCCACTAGCGGGAGGGCCTACCGGGGAGCTGTTTTTT	CATTGHFPLAGGPTGELFF	TRBJ2-2	TRBV27	TRBD2	many
TGTGCCAGCAGTTACCGGACAGGAAGAGAGACCCAGTACTTC	CASSYRTGRETQYF	TRBJ2-5	TRBV28	TRBD1	many
TGTGCCAGTAGTATAGATTCGTCCAGCGTTAGCAATCAGCCCCAGCATTTT	CASSIDSSSVSNQPQHF	TRBJ1-5	TRBV19	-	few
TGCGCCAGCAGTTCTCCCTCCGGGGGACAGCACTACACTGAAGCTTTCTTT	CASSSPSGGQHYTEAFF	TRBJ1-1	TRBV5-1	TRBD1	-
TGTGCCAGCAGCTTAATAAGTAGGGAGCAGTTCTTC	CASSLISREQFF	TRBJ2-1	TRBV7-2	-	-